This T cell receptor (beta chain) was identified in a study of T cells in Graves' hyperthyroidism and ophthalmopathy. Study-wide results and caveats: Researchers found most expanded thyroid clonotypes above 0.001 in blood as well.

Patients showing uncontrolled infection, other autoimmune disease, pregnancy or lactation were ineligible. Out of approximately 9.9 ml of fresh peripheral blood came the PBMCs. TCR beta CDR3 region amplification was performed from RNA transcripts. TCR CDR3 underwent first-round RT-PCR with the HTBI primer set. TCRdb recomputed calls from the multiplex PCR reads with MiXCR, one row per CDR3 protein. The sample comprises around 250,000 distinct CDR3 sequences, about 14% of which are singletons, and 13% rests with the top ten. V dropped 0 bases and J dropped 0 bases, with 7 bases sitting between them. The CDR3 extends over 15 amino acids. CDR1 SGHTS and CDR2 YDEGEE come from the germline V gene. Notes on this clonotype: The antigen is not known.

The source of this sequence is a woman between 40 and 50 years old with Graves' hyperthyroidism that later progressed to Graves' ophthalmopathy. The chain is built from TRBV5-8 and TRBJ1-3; possibly TRBD1 for D (5 bases). The specimen was blood. CDR3 in amino acids: CASSLGGVSGNTIYF. DNA for the CDR3: TGTGCCAGCAGCTTGGGAGGGGTCTCTGGAAACACCATATATTTT.